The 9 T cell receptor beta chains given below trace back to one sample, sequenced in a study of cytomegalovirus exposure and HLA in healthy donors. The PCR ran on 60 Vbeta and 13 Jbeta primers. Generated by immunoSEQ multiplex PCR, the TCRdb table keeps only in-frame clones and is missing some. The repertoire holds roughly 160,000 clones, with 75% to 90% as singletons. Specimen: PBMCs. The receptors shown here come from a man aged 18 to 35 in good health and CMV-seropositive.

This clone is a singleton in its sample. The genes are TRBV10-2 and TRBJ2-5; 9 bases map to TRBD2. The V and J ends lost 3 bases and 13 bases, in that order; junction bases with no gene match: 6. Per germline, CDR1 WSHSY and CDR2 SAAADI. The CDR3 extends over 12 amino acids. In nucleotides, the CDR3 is TGCGCCAGCAGTGAAGGCGGGGGGGGGTGGTACTTC. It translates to CASSEGGGGWYF.

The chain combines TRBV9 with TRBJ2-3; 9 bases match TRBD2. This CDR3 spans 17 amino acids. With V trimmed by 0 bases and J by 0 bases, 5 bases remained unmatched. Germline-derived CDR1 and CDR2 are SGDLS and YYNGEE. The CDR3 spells CASSVEVTSGSTDTQYF. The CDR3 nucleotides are TGTGCCAGCAGCGTAGAGGTGACTAGCGGAAGCACAGATACGCAGTATTTT.

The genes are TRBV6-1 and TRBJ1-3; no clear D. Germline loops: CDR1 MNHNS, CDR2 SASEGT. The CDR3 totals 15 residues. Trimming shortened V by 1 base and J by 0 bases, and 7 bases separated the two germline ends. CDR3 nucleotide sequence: TGTGCCAGCAGTGAAGGGAGGTCCTCTGGAAACACCATATATTTT. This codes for CASSEGRSSGNTIYF.

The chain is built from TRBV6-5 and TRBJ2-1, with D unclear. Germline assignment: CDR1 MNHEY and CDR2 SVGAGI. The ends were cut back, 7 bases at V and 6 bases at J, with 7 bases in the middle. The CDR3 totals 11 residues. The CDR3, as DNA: TGTGCCAGCACCCGAGGCAATGAGCAGTTCTTC. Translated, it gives CASTRGNEQFF.

The CDR3 nucleotides are TGTGCCTGGAACAAAATGGGGCCCACCTCCCTTAACTATGGCTACACCTTC. This sequence encodes CAWNKMGPTSLNYGYTF. The chain links TRBV30 to TRBJ1-2, with TRBD1 as a possible D gene (5 bases). The CDR3 has 17 residues. CDR1 GTSNPN and CDR2 SVGIG come from the germline V gene (reference sequence). V lost 4 bases to trimming and J lost 1 base, with 22 bases between them.

The CDR3 spells CAWRSSYYGYTF. CDR3 nucleotides: TGTGCCTGGCGGTCCTCCTACTATGGCTACACCTTC. The V and J genes are TRBV30 and TRBJ1-2; D remains unclear. Per germline, CDR1 GTSNPN and CDR2 SVGIG (reference sequence). This CDR3 spans 12 amino acids. V was shortened by 5 bases and J by 3 bases, with 10 bases between the two germline ends.

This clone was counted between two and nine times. The CDR3, as DNA: TGCGCCAGCAGCGGACAGAACTATGGCTACACCTTC. It codes for CASSGQNYGYTF. This chain connects TRBV4-3 to TRBJ1-2; TRBD1 is a possible D gene (6 bases). This CDR3 spans 12 amino acids. Germline CDR1 reads LGHNA; CDR2 reads YSLEER. Trimming left V 5 bases short and J 2 bases short, with 6 bases between.

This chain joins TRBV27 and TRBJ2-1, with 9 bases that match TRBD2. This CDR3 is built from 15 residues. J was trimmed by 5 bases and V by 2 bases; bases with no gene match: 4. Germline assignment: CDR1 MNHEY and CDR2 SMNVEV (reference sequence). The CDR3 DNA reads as TGTGCCAGCAGTTTAAGCGGGGGGTCCCACAATGAGCAGTTCTTC. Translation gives CASSLSGGSHNEQFF.

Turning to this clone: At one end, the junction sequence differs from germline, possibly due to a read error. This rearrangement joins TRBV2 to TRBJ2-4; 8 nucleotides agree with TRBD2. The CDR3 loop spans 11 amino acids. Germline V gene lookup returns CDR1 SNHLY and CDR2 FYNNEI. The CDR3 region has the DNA TGTGCCAGCAGTCCGGGCGGGGGGTTCATCTTC. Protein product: CASSPGGGFIF.